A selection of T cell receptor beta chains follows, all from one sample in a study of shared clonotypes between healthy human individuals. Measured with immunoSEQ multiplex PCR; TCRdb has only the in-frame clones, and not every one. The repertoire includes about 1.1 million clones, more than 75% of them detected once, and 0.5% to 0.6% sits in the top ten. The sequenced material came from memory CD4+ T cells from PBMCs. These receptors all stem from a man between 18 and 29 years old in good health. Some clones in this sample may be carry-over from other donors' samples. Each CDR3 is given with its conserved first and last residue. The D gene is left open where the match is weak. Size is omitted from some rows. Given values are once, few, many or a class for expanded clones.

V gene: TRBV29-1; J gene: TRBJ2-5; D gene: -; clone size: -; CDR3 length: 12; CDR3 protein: CSVAGSGETQYF; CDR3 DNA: TGCAGCGTTGCGGGGTCAGGGGAGACCCAGTACTTC
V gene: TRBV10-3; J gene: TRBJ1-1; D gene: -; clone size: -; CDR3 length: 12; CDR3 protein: CAISRTHTEAFF; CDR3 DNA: TGTGCCATCAGCCGGACCCACACTGAAGCTTTCTTT
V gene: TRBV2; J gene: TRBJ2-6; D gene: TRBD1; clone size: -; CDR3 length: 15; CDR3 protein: CASSGGQGGANVLTF; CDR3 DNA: TGTGCCAGCAGTGGGGGACAGGGTGGGGCCAACGTCCTGACTTTC
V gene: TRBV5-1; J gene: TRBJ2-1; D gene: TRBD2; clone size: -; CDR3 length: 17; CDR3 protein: CASSSTPSGRPPNEQFF; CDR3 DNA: TGCGCCAGCAGCTCCACCCCTAGCGGGAGGCCCCCCAATGAGCAGTTCTTC
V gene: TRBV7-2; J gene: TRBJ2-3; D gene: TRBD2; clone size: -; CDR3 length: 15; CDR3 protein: CASSALAGHTDTQYF; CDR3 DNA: TGTGCCAGCAGCGCCTTAGCGGGCCACACAGATACGCAGTATTTT
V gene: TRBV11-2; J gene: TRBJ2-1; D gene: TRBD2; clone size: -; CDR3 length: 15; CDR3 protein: CASSPGPSGGNEQFF; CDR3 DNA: TGTGCCAGCAGTCCAGGGCCTAGCGGGGGGAATGAGCAGTTCTTC
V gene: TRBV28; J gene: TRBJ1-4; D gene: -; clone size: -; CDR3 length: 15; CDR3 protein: CASSSRRGAGEKLFF; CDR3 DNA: TGTGCCAGCAGTTCCCGCCGGGGGGCTGGTGAAAAACTGTTTTTT
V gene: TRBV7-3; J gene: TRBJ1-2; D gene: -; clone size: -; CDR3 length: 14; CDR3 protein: CASSLGRGNYGYTF; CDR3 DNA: TGTGCCAGCAGCTTAGGCAGGGGTAACTATGGCTACACCTTC
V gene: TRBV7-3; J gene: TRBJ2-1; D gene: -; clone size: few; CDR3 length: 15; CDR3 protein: CASSSTGTSYNEQFF; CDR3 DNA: TGTGCCAGCAGTTCAACGGGGACCTCCTACAATGAGCAGTTCTTC
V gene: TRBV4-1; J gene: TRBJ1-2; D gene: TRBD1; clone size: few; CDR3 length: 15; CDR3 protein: CASSQDPGQGFSYTF; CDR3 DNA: TGCGCCAGCAGCCAAGACCCGGGACAGGGCTTCAGCTACACCTTC
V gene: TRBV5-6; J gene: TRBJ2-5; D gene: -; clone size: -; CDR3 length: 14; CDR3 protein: CASSFLTAQETQYF; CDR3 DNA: TGTGCCAGCAGCTTTCTAACGGCCCAAGAGACCCAGTACTTC
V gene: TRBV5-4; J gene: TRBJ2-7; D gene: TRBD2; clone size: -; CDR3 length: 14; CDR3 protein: CASSYPGTSVEQYF; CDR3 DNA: TGTGCCAGCAGCTACCCCGGGACTAGTGTCGAGCAGTACTTC
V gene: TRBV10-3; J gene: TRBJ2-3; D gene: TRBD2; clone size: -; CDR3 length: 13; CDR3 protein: CAIKAGGQNTQYF; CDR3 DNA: TGTGCCATCAAAGCGGGAGGCCAAAATACGCAGTATTTT
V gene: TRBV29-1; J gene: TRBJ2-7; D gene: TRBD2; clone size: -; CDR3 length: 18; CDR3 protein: CSVEDPDIGLAGSYEQYF; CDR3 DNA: TGCAGCGTTGAAGATCCCGACATAGGACTAGCGGGCTCCTACGAGCAGTACTTC
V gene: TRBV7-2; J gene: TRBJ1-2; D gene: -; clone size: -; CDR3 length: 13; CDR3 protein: CASSLGGGGGYTF; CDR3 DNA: TGTGCCAGCAGCTTAGGAGGGGGAGGTGGCTACACCTTC
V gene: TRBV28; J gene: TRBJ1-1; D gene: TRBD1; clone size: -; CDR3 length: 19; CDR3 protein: CASSPRLGTGRFVNTEAFF; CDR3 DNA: TGTGCCAGCAGCCCCCGGTTAGGGACAGGGAGGTTCGTGAACACTGAAGCTTTCTTT